What follows are 5 T cell receptor beta chains derived from one specimen sequenced in a study of a mutant IDH1 vaccine in newly diagnosed glioma. Measured with immunoSEQ multiplex PCR; TCRdb has only the in-frame clones, and not every one. Seen here are tens of thousands of clones, around 80% observed once, and the top ten hold approximately 9.4%. Time point given: baseline, week 1 (first vaccination visit). The treatment denotes: pre-vaccination baseline after standard-of-care therapy. The sample consisted of peripheral blood mononuclear cells (PBMCs), taken from a glioma patient treated with radiotherapy, temozolomide or both. These receptors were collected from a man aged 50-59 years with glioma. Some clones in this sample may be carry-over from other donors' samples.

This clone was seen a single time. The chain recombines TRBV2 with TRBJ2-7; 7 bases map to TRBD1. Germline V gives CDR1 SNHLY, CDR2 FYNNEI. V lost 4 bases to trimming and J lost 0 bases; unmatched junction nucleotides: 3. CDR3 size: 14 residues. As DNA, the CDR3 is TGTGCCAGCAGTGCGGACAGGAGCTCCTACGAGCAGTACTTC. Translation gives CASSADRSSYEQYF.

This clone showed up just a few times. V is TRBV28 and J is TRBJ2-7; no clear D gene. The germline CDR1 and CDR2 sequences are MDHEN and SYDVKM. With 7 bases removed from V and 3 bases from J, the gap between germline ends came to 13 bases. CDR3 length: 13 amino acids. CDR3 loop: CASTLFGNYEQYF. The CDR3 DNA is TGTGCCAGCACCCTCTTTGGGAACTACGAGCAGTACTTC.

The genes are TRBV4-3 and TRBJ1-4, with TRBD1 as a possible D gene (5 bases). The length of the CDR3 is 14 residues. The germline CDR1 and CDR2 sequences are LGHNA and YSLEER. V was shortened by 6 bases and J by 4 bases, with 12 bases between the two germline ends. The CDR3 loop is CASSSRGVNEKLFF. In DNA form, the CDR3 reads TGCGCCAGCAGTTCCCGGGGCGTTAATGAAAAACTGTTTTTT.

The chain carries TRBV7-2 and TRBJ1-4, with TRBD1 identical over 9 bases. Germline V gene lookup returns CDR1 SGHTA and CDR2 FQGNSA. The ends lost 5 bases at V and 3 bases at J; junction bases unmatched: 4. The CDR3 extends over 15 amino acids. The CDR3 DNA is TGTGCCAGCAGCAGGGGGGACAGGGCTAATGAAAAACTGTTTTTT. Protein: CASSRGDRANEKLFF.

The chain uses TRBV9 and TRBJ1-1, with 9 bases identical to TRBD1. The V gene end was trimmed by 2 bases and the J gene end by 9 bases; junction bases not matched to a gene: 5. The germline gives CDR1 SGDLS, CDR2 YYNGEE. The CDR3 is 13 amino acids. CDR3 bases: TGTGCCAGCAGCGTGTCCGGGACAGGGAAAGCTTTCTTT. This codes for CASSVSGTGKAFF.